The 31 T cell receptor beta chains reported below all come from one sample, sequenced in a study of T cell responses to AZD1222 COVID-19 vaccine. Measured with immunoSEQ multiplex PCR; TCRdb has only the in-frame clones, and not every one. The table records some 170,000 clones, more than 85% of them present only once. This specimen consisted of peripheral blood, obtained on day 0 of AZD1222 vaccination. The receptors were sampled from an adult in good health.

The rearrangement uses TRBV11-1 and TRBJ1-1; tentative D call: TRBD1 (6 bases). The CDR3 extends over 16 amino acids. CDR1 is SGHAT and CDR2 is FQDESV in the germline V gene (reference sequence). V shed 5 bases and J shed 1 base, with 17 bases lying between them. DNA of the CDR3: TGTGCCAGCAGCCCACGTGGGGGCGACACGAACACTGAAGCTTTCTTT. Amino acid sequence: CASSPRGGDTNTEAFF.

The chain joins TRBV29-1 to TRBJ1-1, with 9 bases lining up with TRBD1. J lost 10 bases, V lost 7 bases, and 7 bases had no gene match. This CDR3 comprises 11 residues. From germline, CDR1 is SQVTM and CDR2 ANQGSEA. The CDR3 reads CSERTGEGAFF. As DNA, the CDR3 is TGCAGCGAAAGGACAGGGGAAGGAGCTTTCTTT. Drawing the rest from reference TRBV29-1 and TRBJ1-1, the complete variable domain is SAVISQKPSRDICQRGTSLTIQCQVDSQVTMMFWYRQQPGQSLTLIATANQGSEATYESGFVIDKFPISRPNLTFSTLTVSNMSPEDSSIYLCSERTGEGAFFGQGTRLTVV.

The rearrangement uses TRBV12-3 or TRBV12-4 and TRBJ2-7, with a tentative D call TRBD1 (5 bases). The CDR3 totals 12 residues. V was clipped by 3 bases and J by 6 bases, with 9 bases between them. As DNA, the CDR3 is TGTGCCAGCAGTTTGAGACAGATCGAGCAGTACTTC. Translating gives CASSLRQIEQYF.

V and J are TRBV3-1 (or the pseudogene TRBV3-2) and TRBJ1-5; 7 positions match TRBD1. V lost 0 bases, J lost 4 bases, and 6 bases stayed unmatched. The CDR3 extends over 16 amino acids. CDR1 and CDR2 (germline): LGHDT, YNNKEL (reference sequence). The CDR3 reads CASSQEVRDSNQPQHF. CDR3 bases: TGTGCCAGCAGCCAAGAGGTCCGGGACAGTAATCAGCCCCAGCATTTT.

This chain uses TRBV7-9 with TRBJ1-2; D is perhaps TRBD1 (5 bases). This CDR3 spans 19 amino acids. CDR1 is SEHNR and CDR2 is FQNEAQ in the germline V gene (reference sequence). The germline V and J ends were trimmed by 0 bases and 5 bases, with 25 bases remaining between them. DNA of the CDR3: TGTGCCAGCAGCTTAGCGTATGACTGGGGGACGGACGACCCTTATGGCTACACCTTC. Amino acid sequence: CASSLAYDWGTDDPYGYTF.

The chain uses TRBV6-5 and TRBJ2-1; TRBD2 aligns across 9 bases. Germline V gene data show CDR1 as MNHEY and CDR2 as SVGAGI. CDR3 size: 15 residues. V was clipped by 6 bases and J by 8 bases; unmatched bases: 11. The CDR3 reads CASRFSGGASDEQFF. DNA of the CDR3: TGTGCCAGCAGATTTAGCGGGGGTGCTAGCGATGAGCAGTTCTTC.

The chain is built from TRBV6-6 and TRBJ1-5, with D hard to call. This CDR3 has 15 residues. CDR1 is MNHNY and CDR2 is SVGAGI in the germline V gene (reference sequence). Trimming removed 2 bases from V and 0 bases from J, with 8 bases in between. CDR3 in amino acids: CASSYEAYSNQPQHF. CDR3 sequence (DNA): TGTGCCAGCAGTTACGAAGCCTATAGCAATCAGCCCCAGCATTTT.

The rearrangement links TRBV11-2 to TRBJ1-1; 7 bases agree with TRBD1. This CDR3 contains 15 residues. V was pared by 1 base and J by 5 bases, with 7 bases of the junction left unmatched. Germline loops: CDR1 SGHAT, CDR2 FQNNGV. This CDR3 is CASSLAGQAITEAFF. The CDR3 DNA reads TGTGCCAGCAGCTTAGCCGGACAGGCTATAACTGAAGCTTTCTTT.

The chain employs TRBV7-9 and TRBJ1-1; D might be TRBD1 (5 bases). The V gene's germline CDR1 is SEHNR and CDR2 FQNEAQ (reference sequence). V lost 5 bases and J 14 bases, leaving 15 bases between the germline ends. The CDR3 covers 11 residues. CDR3 residues: CASSRGLRAFF. The CDR3 DNA reads as TGTGCCAGCAGCCGGGGCCTGAGGGCCTTCTTT.

V and J are TRBV5-4 and TRBJ1-6; a weak D match, TRBD1 (6 bases). V was pared by 7 bases and J by 5 bases, with 16 bases between. Germline loops: CDR1 SGHNT, CDR2 YYREEE (reference sequence). The CDR3 has 15 residues. The CDR3 DNA is TGTGCCAGCTCGTCGGGGGCGCGTGATAATTCACCCCTCCACTTT. Its translation: CASSSGARDNSPLHF.

The chain combines TRBV12-3 or TRBV12-4 with TRBJ1-3, with 11 bases matching TRBD1. Germline trimming cut 7 bases from V and 8 bases from J; bases unmatched to any gene: 4. The CDR3 loop spans 13 amino acids. The CDR3 is CASTGQGADTIYF. The CDR3 DNA sequence: TGTGCCAGCACCGGACAGGGGGCAGACACCATATATTTT.

The chain joins TRBV6-5 to TRBJ1-3; a weak D match, TRBD1 (6 bases). This CDR3 has 15 residues. Trimming removed 6 bases at V and 0 bases at J, with 12 bases between. CDR1 and CDR2 from the germline V gene are MNHEY and SVGAGI. The CDR3 nucleotides are TGTGCCAGCAGCTTCGACAGGACCTCTGGAAACACCATATATTTT. It encodes CASSFDRTSGNTIYF.

CDR3 sequence reads: CASSPNTEAFF. The CDR3 DNA follows: TGTGCCAGCAGTCCGAACACTGAAGCTTTCTTT. This chain joins TRBV2 and TRBJ1-1, with D hard to call. The CDR3 has 11 residues. Germline V gene data show CDR1 as SNHLY and CDR2 as FYNNEI. V was clipped by 5 bases and J by 1 base, with 2 bases between them. Drawing the rest from reference TRBV2 and TRBJ1-1, the complete variable domain is EPEVTQTPSHQVTQMGQEVILRCVPISNHLYFYWYRQILGQKVEFLVSFYNNEISEKSEIFDDQFSVERPDGSNFTLKIRSTKLEDSAMYFCASSPNTEAFFGQGTRLTVV.

The rearrangement links TRBV6-2 or TRBV6-3 to TRBJ2-7; D is perhaps TRBD1 (5 bases). V was clipped by 6 bases and J by 5 bases, with 14 bases between them. The germline CDR1 and CDR2 sequences are MNHEY and SVGEGT. The length of the CDR3 is 13 residues. CDR3 DNA sequence: TGTGCCAGCAGCCCTGACAGTCACCACGAGCAGTACTTC. It codes for CASSPDSHHEQYF.

V gene TRBV27 combines with J gene TRBJ2-7; tentatively, D is TRBD2 (5 bases). The CDR3 is 13 amino acids. The V end was cut by 3 bases, the J end by 3 bases, with 9 bases between. Germline assignment: CDR1 MNHEY and CDR2 SMNVEV (reference sequence). CDR3 sequence: CASSFRENYEQYF. CDR3 DNA: TGTGCCAGCAGTTTTCGGGAAAACTACGAGCAGTACTTC.

The rearrangement links TRBV6-6 to TRBJ2-5; no reliable D call. This CDR3 has 16 amino acids. Germline V gives CDR1 MNHNY, CDR2 SVGAGI (reference sequence). The germline V and J ends were trimmed by 0 bases and 4 bases, with 15 bases remaining between them. The CDR3 nucleotides read TGTGCCAGCAGTTACTCCAGAGGATATGGGGTAGAGACCCAGTACTTC. As protein: CASSYSRGYGVETQYF.

The J gene is TRBJ1-5, the V gene TRBV7-9, with TRBD1 identical over 8 bases. The CDR3 length is 14 residues. Trimming at V came to 6 bases and at J to 2 bases, leaving 3 bases not matched to a gene. Germline V gene lookup returns CDR1 SEHNR and CDR2 FQNEAQ (reference sequence). Here the CDR3 DNA reads TGTGCCAGCAGTAGGGGACAGGGCAATCAGCCCCAGCATTTT. Amino acid sequence: CASSRGQGNQPQHF.

This rearrangement joins TRBV7-3 to TRBJ2-7; TRBD1 matches at 10 bases. The trim removed 5 bases at V and 6 bases at J, leaving 4 bases unmatched. The germline gives CDR1 SGHTA, CDR2 FQGTGA. This CDR3 has 13 residues. In nucleotides, the CDR3 is TGTGCCAGCAGCCGGGACAGGGGTTCCGAGCAGTACTTC. Its translation is CASSRDRGSEQYF.

V gene TRBV14 combines with J gene TRBJ1-6, with D possibly TRBD1 on 5 matching bases. Germline CDR1 and CDR2: SGHDN and FVKESK. The ends were cut back, 4 bases at V and 7 bases at J, with 17 bases in the middle. The CDR3 contains 16 residues. The DNA for the CDR3 is TGTGCCAGCAGCCCTAACACCGGGACGGCAAATTCACCCCTCCACTTT. It is translated as CASSPNTGTANSPLHF.

With regard to this clone: The sample contains more than one DNA sequence encoding this CDR3. The chain joins TRBV28 to TRBJ1-2; D gene unclear. CDR1 MDHEN and CDR2 SYDVKM come from the germline V gene. This CDR3 is 12 amino acids long. V gave up 2 bases and J gave up 4 bases, with 5 bases separating them. The DNA of the CDR3 is TGTGCCAGCAGTTTAGGGTCCTATGGCTACACCTTC. As protein: CASSLGSYGYTF.

The chain combines TRBV2 with TRBJ1-1, with 7 bases aligning to TRBD1. V shed 2 bases, J shed 8 bases, and the junction held 11 bases outside the gene matches. This CDR3 is built from 15 residues. CDR1 and CDR2 from the germline V gene are SNHLY and FYNNEI. CDR3 in DNA: TGTGCCAGCAGTGAACAGAGGGACAGAGGACGCGAAGCTTTCTTT. It codes for CASSEQRDRGREAFF. The complete variable domain, with remaining parts taken from reference TRBV2 and TRBJ1-1, reads EPEVTQTPSHQVTQMGQEVILRCVPISNHLYFYWYRQILGQKVEFLVSFYNNEISEKSEIFDDQFSVERPDGSNFTLKIRSTKLEDSAMYFCASSEQRDRGREAFFGQGTRLTVV.

The chain combines TRBV9 with TRBJ2-5; 11 nucleotides match TRBD2. The CDR3 consists of 15 residues. Germline V gives CDR1 SGDLS, CDR2 YYNGEE. V lost 4 bases and J lost 1; bases outside the gene matches: 3. This CDR3 reads CASSIGTSGQETQYF. In DNA, the CDR3 is TGTGCCAGCAGCATCGGGACTAGCGGCCAAGAGACCCAGTACTTC.

V is TRBV30 and J is TRBJ1-4; 9 bases align to TRBD1. Trimming at V came to 3 bases and at J to 11 bases, leaving 7 bases not matched to a gene. Germline V gene sequence: CDR1 GTSNPN, CDR2 SVGIG (reference sequence). The CDR3 loop spans 13 amino acids. CDR3 nucleotides: TGTGCCTGGAGACAAAGAGGACAGGGGAAACTGTTTTTT. This codes for CAWRQRGQGKLFF.

The V call is TRBV5-1, the J call TRBJ2-5; no reliable D call. The CDR3 extends over 14 amino acids. V gave up 0 bases and J gave up 5 bases, with 11 bases separating them. Per germline, CDR1 SGHRS and CDR2 YFSETQ. CDR3 nucleotides: TGCGCCAGCAGCTTGGACCCCACATCGGAGACCCAGTACTTC. Amino acid sequence: CASSLDPTSETQYF.

The V gene is TRBV30, the J gene TRBJ1-2; 7 bases fit TRBD1. Germline assignment: CDR1 GTSNPN and CDR2 SVGIG (reference sequence). This CDR3 region has 16 residues. Trimming at V came to 5 bases and at J to 3 bases, leaving 15 bases not matched to a gene. The CDR3 region is CAWGGQKGQGDYGYTF. For the CDR3, the DNA is TGTGCCTGGGGGGGACAGAAAGGTCAGGGGGACTATGGCTACACCTTC.

V usage is TRBV10-3 and J usage is TRBJ1-1; 9 bases are shared with TRBD1. The ends lost 6 bases at V and 6 bases at J; junction bases unmatched: 8. The CDR3 extends over 14 amino acids. The germline gives CDR1 ENHRY, CDR2 SYGVKD. CDR3 loop: CAIRSGQGFPEAFF. The CDR3 DNA reads TGTGCCATCAGGTCGGGACAGGGTTTCCCTGAAGCTTTCTTT.

The chain links TRBV7-8 to TRBJ1-1, with a tentative D call TRBD1 (5 bases). V dropped 5 bases and J dropped 4 bases, with 11 bases sitting between them. This CDR3 has 13 residues. Germline V CDR1 and CDR2: SGHVS, FQNEAQ. CDR3: CASSRGRVTEAFF. The DNA for the CDR3 is TGTGCCAGCAGCCGGGGACGGGTCACTGAAGCTTTCTTT.

This clone was seen just once. V usage is TRBV27 and J usage is TRBJ1-5; 9 bases line up with TRBD1. With V trimmed by 4 bases and J by 7 bases, 8 bases remained unmatched. Germline loops: CDR1 MNHEY, CDR2 SMNVEV (reference sequence). The length of the CDR3 is 15 residues. CDR3 in DNA: TGTGCCAGCAGTTCCCTCGGGACAGGGAGCCAGCCCCAGCATTTT. Translating it yields CASSSLGTGSQPQHF.

The rearrangement uses TRBV7-9 and TRBJ2-7; D unresolved. V shed 1 base and J shed 6 bases, with 16 bases lying between them. CDR3 size: 15 residues. Germline assignment: CDR1 SEHNR and CDR2 FQNEAQ (reference sequence). The CDR3 coding sequence is TGTGCCAGCAGCTTAGGATCCCTTGATGCCGCCGAGCAGTACTTC. Its translation: CASSLGSLDAAEQYF.

The chain is built from TRBV30 and TRBJ2-7; 8 bases align to TRBD1. The germline V gene encodes CDR1 GTSNPN and CDR2 SVGIG (reference sequence). The ends lost 4 bases at V and 5 bases at J; junction bases unmatched: 10. The CDR3 totals 14 residues. The CDR3 region is CAWNITGGPHEQYF. The DNA for the CDR3 is TGTGCCTGGAATATAACAGGGGGGCCCCACGAGCAGTACTTC. Drawing the rest from reference TRBV30 and TRBJ2-7, the complete variable domain is SQTIHQWPATLVQPVGSPLSLECTVEGTSNPNLYWYRQAAGRGLQLLFYSVGIGQISSEVPQNLSASRPQDRQFILSSKKLLLSDSGFYLCAWNITGGPHEQYFGPGTRLTVT.

The rearrangement links TRBV12-3 or TRBV12-4 to TRBJ1-3, with no clear D. Trimming cost V 3 bases and J 4 bases, with 7 bases left between them. The CDR3 contains 13 residues. The CDR3 reads CASSFFDGNTIYF. CDR3 in DNA: TGTGCCAGCAGTTTCTTTGACGGAAACACCATATATTTT.